This paragraph covers one T cell receptor beta chain sequence. Its antigen is currently unknown. The CDR3 runs 17 residues. The germline V and J ends were trimmed by 3 bases and 2 bases, with 20 bases remaining between them. The V gene's germline CDR1 is MNHEY and CDR2 SMNVEV (reference sequence). Version v3.0 of the immunoSEQ assay was performed at survey level. TCRdb's table, derived via immunoSEQ multiplex PCR, lists solely in-frame clones and lacks some. The table includes about 22,000 clones, roughly 84% detected once. The data stem from a study of long-term antiretroviral therapy in people with HIV. For the study at large: Samples from the earliest time points predate the 2015 immediate-ART recommendation by about a decade. Study-level points and caveats: Clones that expanded before ART (that is, prior to treatment) dominated the repertoire at all time points.

The V gene is TRBV27, the J gene TRBJ2-7; D is unresolved. Source: unsorted PBMCs, taken 1.3 years after starting antiretroviral therapy. This receptor was obtained from a man aged 60 to 69 with HIV. CDR3 region: CASSLKLVSEFTYEQYF. The CDR3 region has the DNA TGTGCCAGCAGTTTGAAGTTGGTGTCGGAATTTACCTACGAGCAGTACTTC.